These 12 T cell receptor beta chains originate from one sample sequenced in a study of blood T cells in healthy people across ages. The use of a sample-barcoded 5' primer and a J-beta primer mix characterized a second PCR of about 7 to 12 cycles. TCRdb processed the 5' RACE reads anew with MiXCR; each CDR3 protein has one entry. The repertoire consists of 780,000 or so distinct CDR3 sequences, with 45% to 70% occurring once and the leading ten covering roughly 25%. Sequencing was done on a sample of blood. These receptors originate from a man aged 40-55 years in good health.

The chain employs TRBV3-1 and TRBJ1-1, with D perhaps TRBD1 (5 bases). CDR1 and CDR2 (germline): LGHDT, YNNKEL (reference sequence). This CDR3 has 14 residues. The V end was cut by 0 bases, the J end by 8 bases, with 13 bases between. CDR3 protein: CASSQEGARAEAFF. The CDR3 DNA reads TGTGCCAGCAGCCAAGAAGGGGCGCGGGCCGAAGCTTTCTTT.

V usage is TRBV9 and J usage is TRBJ2-7, with 7 nucleotides matching TRBD2. This CDR3 comprises 15 residues. Germline V gene lookup returns CDR1 SGDLS and CDR2 YYNGEE. The V segment lost 0 bases and the J segment 3 bases; nucleotides outside the gene matches: 6. The CDR3 nucleotides are TGTGCCAGCAGCGTAGCTGGCGGGAGTTACTACGAGCAGTACTTC. Translation gives CASSVAGGSYYEQYF.

The gene calls are TRBV4-3 and TRBJ2-2, with no clear D. CDR1 is LGHNA and CDR2 is YSLEER in the germline V gene. The CDR3 totals 14 residues. The V end lost 1 base, the J end lost 6 bases, and 9 bases lay between the germline ends. The CDR3 coding sequence is TGCGCCAGCAGCCAAGGGGTAGTCGCCGGGGAGCTGTTTTTT. It is translated as CASSQGVVAGELFF.

This clonotype has more than one count but fewer than ten. The chain employs TRBV29-1 and TRBJ1-1, with 7 bases matching TRBD1. CDR3 size: 11 residues. Germline V gene sequence: CDR1 SQVTM, CDR2 ANQGSEA. V lost 5 bases to trimming and J lost 8 bases; unmatched junction nucleotides: 5. For the CDR3, the DNA is TGCAGCGTTAACAGGGGATCAGAAGCTTTCTTT. This gives the protein CSVNRGSEAFF.

In regard to this clonotype: Since a much larger clone is just one base distant, this may be a read error. V and J are TRBV29-1 and TRBJ2-5; D gene ambiguous. V gave up 2 bases and J gave up 11 bases, with 27 bases separating them. CDR1 is SQVTM and CDR2 is ANQGSEA in the germline V gene. The CDR3 loop spans 16 amino acids. The CDR3 spells CSVEILVGFRNNEQYF. The CDR3 region has the DNA TGCAGCGTTGAAATTCTTGTTGGATTTCGCAACAATGAGCAGTACTTC.

The V gene is TRBV2, the J gene TRBJ2-3; 7 nucleotides align to TRBD1. This CDR3 comprises 15 residues. The J segment lost 2 bases and the V segment lost 3 bases, leaving 5 bases of the junction unmatched. Per germline, CDR1 SNHLY and CDR2 FYNNEI. The CDR3 loop reads CASSETGIFTDTQYF. DNA of the CDR3: TGTGCCAGCAGTGAGACAGGGATTTTCACAGATACGCAGTATTTT.

The V call is TRBV6-5, the J call TRBJ2-7; the D is unclear. V was pared by 3 bases and J by 7 bases, with 22 bases between. Germline loops: CDR1 MNHEY, CDR2 SVGAGI. CDR3 length equals 16 residues. CDR3 nucleotide sequence: TGTGCCAGCAGTTATCGGAGCGTCCCCCTCTACAATGAGCAGTACTTC. Translating it yields CASSYRSVPLYNEQYF.

The chain combines TRBV4-3 with TRBJ1-1; the D is unclear. Germline CDR1 and CDR2: LGHNA and YSLEER. The CDR3 consists of 16 residues. V was cut by 0 bases and J by 2 bases, with 13 bases left in between. CDR3 nucleotide sequence: TGCGCCAGCAGCCAAGATCTGAGTCGGGGAAACACTGAAGCTTTCTTT. It yields the protein CASSQDLSRGNTEAFF.

The chain links TRBV7-2 to TRBJ1-4; weak D call: TRBD1 (6 bases). Germline V CDR1 and CDR2: SGHTA, FQGNSA. The CDR3 consists of 15 residues. V dropped 5 bases and J dropped 8 bases, with 18 bases sitting between them. CDR3: CASSTGGAVEEKLFF. The CDR3 bases are TGTGCCAGCAGCACTGGGGGGGCAGTGGAAGAAAAACTGTTTTTT.

This clonotype has a handful of counts. The V and J genes are TRBV20-1 and TRBJ2-3; 7 nucleotides match TRBD2. J gave up 1 base and V 6 bases, and 7 bases lay outside the gene matches. The CDR3 spans 14 residues. Germline CDR1 DFQATT, CDR2 SNEGSKA (reference sequence). DNA for the CDR3: TGCAGTGCACTAGGGAGCGGGGGCACAGATACGCAGTATTTT. Its protein is CSALGSGGTDTQYF.

The V and J genes are TRBV7-2 and TRBJ2-1; tentatively, D is TRBD1 or TRBD2 (6 bases each). The CDR3 is made up of 15 amino acids. CDR1 and CDR2 (germline): SGHTA, FQGNSA. V dropped 5 bases and J dropped 7 bases, with 18 bases sitting between them. The CDR3 nucleotides are TGTGCCAGCAGCCGCGAGGGGGGTTTATGGAATGAGCAGTTCTTC. It is translated as CASSREGGLWNEQFF.

The genes are TRBV7-6 and TRBJ1-5; D is perhaps TRBD1 (6 bases). The CDR3 covers 18 residues. V was shortened by 0 bases and J by 0 bases, with 15 bases between the two germline ends. Germline V CDR1 and CDR2: SGHVS, FNYEAQ. CDR3 coding DNA: TGTGCCAGCAGCTTAGCGTCGGACAGTGAGCATAGCAATCAGCCCCAGCATTTT. Its translation is CASSLASDSEHSNQPQHF.